Each of the 16 T cell receptor beta chains below was sequenced from the same sample in a study of shared clonotypes between healthy human individuals. Measured with immunoSEQ multiplex PCR; TCRdb has only the in-frame clones, and not every one. The sample yields about 580,000 clones, roughly 98% seen once. Naive CD8 isolation took CD45RO-negative cells positively selected for CCR7 and excluded terminally differentiated effector memory CD45RA+ cells. Input material: naive CD8+ T cells sorted from blood. All receptors come from a man aged 25 to 45 in good health.

V and J are TRBV9 and TRBJ2-7; TRBD1 aligns across 7 bases. CDR1 SGDLS and CDR2 YYNGEE come from the germline V gene. CDR3 length: 14 residues. The ends lost 6 bases at V and 3 bases at J; junction bases unmatched: 9. The CDR3 spells CASTTGDGSYEQYF. For the CDR3, the DNA is TGTGCCAGCACTACAGGGGATGGTAGCTACGAGCAGTACTTC.

The chain has TRBV7-9 and TRBJ2-7, with TRBD2 matching 9 bases. This CDR3 is built from 19 residues. The trim removed 5 bases at V and 2 bases at J, leaving 19 bases unmatched. Germline V gives CDR1 SEHNR, CDR2 FQNEAQ (reference sequence). CDR3 protein: CASSPARREGSGSTYEQYF. In nucleotides, the CDR3 is TGTGCCAGCAGCCCCGCCCGGCGGGAGGGCTCTGGTTCTACCTACGAGCAGTACTTC.

In this sample, this clone turned up once. This chain connects TRBV29-1 to TRBJ2-1, with D perhaps TRBD2 (5 bases). The CDR3 covers 15 residues. Germline CDR1 SQVTM, CDR2 ANQGSEA. Trimming shortened V by 5 bases and J by 4 bases, and 18 bases separated the two germline ends. This CDR3 is CSVRLRTLVYNEQFF. The CDR3 DNA follows: TGCAGCGTTCGTCTCCGGACTCTCGTTTACAATGAGCAGTTCTTC.

This clone appeared once. The V and J genes are TRBV7-2 and TRBJ2-7; D is unresolved. The CDR3 is 14 amino acids. V was pared by 0 bases and J by 5 bases, with 11 bases between. Per the germline V gene, CDR1 is SGHTA and CDR2 is FQGNSA. The DNA of the CDR3 is TGTGCCAGCAGCTTAGCGGGTCGGGTCCACGAGCAGTACTTC. Translated, it gives CASSLAGRVHEQYF.

The V and J genes are TRBV19 and TRBJ2-7; no definite D call. The germline gives CDR1 LNHDA, CDR2 SQIVND (reference sequence). V was shortened by 0 bases and J by 3 bases, with 12 bases between the two germline ends. The CDR3 has 15 amino acids. CDR3 sequence (DNA): TGTGCCAGTAGTATAGATCTAGGGAAAGTCTACGAGCAGTACTTC. This encodes CASSIDLGKVYEQYF.

J is TRBJ2-7 and V is TRBV27; D possibly uses TRBD1 or TRBD2 (5 bases each). From germline, CDR1 is MNHEY and CDR2 SMNVEV (reference sequence). The CDR3 is 13 residues long. V lost 6 bases to trimming and J lost 2 bases, with 11 bases between them. The CDR3 region is CASRGTGTYEQYF. The CDR3 nucleotides read TGTGCCAGCAGGGGGACGGGGACCTACGAGCAGTACTTC.

There are a few counts of this clone. The sample has other DNA sequences that encode this CDR3 too. The rearrangement joins TRBV27 to TRBJ2-5; D is perhaps TRBD1 (5 bases). V was clipped by 2 bases and J by 5 bases, with 12 bases between them. Looked up from germline, CDR1 is MNHEY and CDR2 is SMNVEV (reference sequence). The length of the CDR3 is 14 residues. The CDR3 DNA is TGTGCCAGCAGTTTACTAGGGGAAGAGGAGACCCAGTACTTC. Encoded protein: CASSLLGEEETQYF.

The chain combines TRBV7-9 with TRBJ2-2; TRBD1 matches at 9 bases. V shed 3 bases and J 1 base; nucleotides not matched to a gene: 3. Germline lookup yields CDR1 SEHNR and CDR2 FQNEAQ (reference sequence). The CDR3 runs 16 residues. CDR3 DNA: TGTGCCAGCAGCTTCCGGACAGGGGAGAACACCGGGGAGCTGTTTTTT. Its translation is CASSFRTGENTGELFF.

The rearrangement joins TRBV27 to TRBJ2-7, with TRBD2 matching 7 bases. V was pared by 0 bases and J by 3 bases, with 8 bases of the junction left unmatched. The CDR3 sequence is 16 residues long. Germline CDR1 reads MNHEY; CDR2 reads SMNVEV (reference sequence). The CDR3, as DNA: TGTGCCAGCAGTTTATCGATAGGGGACTACATCTACGAGCAGTACTTC. Amino acids: CASSLSIGDYIYEQYF.

The chain joins TRBV2 to TRBJ1-1; TRBD1 agrees at 8 bases. After removal of 5 bases from V and 5 bases from J, the junction contained 4 bases not matched to a gene. CDR3 length: 13 residues. Germline loops: CDR1 SNHLY, CDR2 FYNNEI. CDR3 sequence: CASSQDRGTEAFF. The DNA of the CDR3 is TGTGCCAGCAGTCAAGACAGGGGAACTGAAGCTTTCTTT.

V is TRBV27 and J is TRBJ2-3; 11 nucleotides match TRBD2. J lost 2 bases, V lost 5 bases, and 9 bases had no gene match. The CDR3 runs to 17 residues. Germline values: CDR1 MNHEY, CDR2 SMNVEV (reference sequence). As DNA, the CDR3 is TGTGCCAGCAGTCCACATAGCGGGAGGGCCCTCACAGATACGCAGTATTTT. It is translated as CASSPHSGRALTDTQYF.

The chain links TRBV5-6 to TRBJ2-5; D not certain. CDR3 length: 16 residues. Germline CDR1 reads SGHDT; CDR2 reads YYEEEE. With 0 bases removed from V and 2 bases from J, the gap between germline ends came to 14 bases. CDR3 residues: CASSLASWAVQETQYF. The CDR3 bases are TGTGCCAGCAGCTTGGCCTCCTGGGCCGTTCAAGAGACCCAGTACTTC.

The rearrangement joins TRBV28 to TRBJ1-2, with unresolved D. CDR1 and CDR2 from the germline V gene are MDHEN and SYDVKM. The ends were cut back, 3 bases at V and 0 bases at J, with 8 bases in the middle. This CDR3 is 14 amino acids long. The CDR3 region has the DNA TGTGCCAGCAGTTTTGAAGGGACTAACTATGGCTACACCTTC. Its protein is CASSFEGTNYGYTF.

This chain joins TRBV5-1 and TRBJ2-7; 7 bases align to TRBD2. This CDR3 spans 15 amino acids. After removal of 1 base from V and 2 bases from J, the junction contained 6 bases not matched to a gene. Germline CDR1 reads SGHRS; CDR2 reads YFSETQ. The CDR3, as DNA: TGCGCCAGCAGCTTGCAGCGGGGAAGTGCCTACGAGCAGTACTTC. Translating gives CASSLQRGSAYEQYF.

The rearrangement joins TRBV9 to TRBJ2-1; 14 bases agree with TRBD2. This CDR3 is built from 16 residues. The junction had 6 bases not matched to a gene; V was cut back by 2 bases and J by 8 bases. Germline V gene lookup returns CDR1 SGDLS and CDR2 YYNGEE. CDR3 loop: CASSVGPGLAGDEQFF. CDR3 DNA sequence: TGTGCCAGCAGCGTGGGGCCGGGACTAGCGGGGGATGAGCAGTTCTTC.

The chain joins TRBV10-2 to TRBJ1-4; TRBD1 agrees at 9 bases. The junction had 9 bases not matched to a gene; V was cut back by 3 bases and J by 4 bases. Germline V gives CDR1 WSHSY, CDR2 SAAADI. The CDR3 consists of 17 residues. As DNA, the CDR3 is TGCGCCAGCAGTGACCCGACAGGGGGAGGTGTTAATGAAAAACTGTTTTTT. It translates to CASSDPTGGGVNEKLFF.